The sample holds many counts of the clone carrying this TCR beta chain. Antigen specificity is unknown. These data are taken from a study of T cells in Graves' hyperthyroidism and ophthalmopathy. The TCR beta CDR3 regions underwent amplification using RNA transcripts as the source. HTBI primers were the set used in a first-round RT-PCR of the TCR CDR3. Each CDR3 protein is one row after TCRdb ran MiXCR on the multiplex PCR reads. Altogether about 600,000 distinct CDR3 sequences are present, roughly 14% being singletons, with the ten largest covering about 12%. With 3 bases clipped from V and 2 bases from J, the junction kept 13 bases outside the gene matches. Germline V gene data show CDR1 as SGDLS and CDR2 as YYNGEE. The CDR3 sequence is 18 residues long. Notes on the study in general: A 13 V-J model separated ophthalmopathy from stable hyperthyroidism.

V gene TRBV9 combines with J gene TRBJ1-1, with 10 bases that match TRBD1. Sequencing used blood. The clonotype originates from a woman aged 45-60 years with Graves' ophthalmopathy. The CDR3, as DNA: TGTGCCAGCAGCGCGTCCGGGACAGGGGTTTCGGGAAACACTGAAGCTTTCTTT. Translated: CASSASGTGVSGNTEAFF.